Below are 25 T cell receptor beta chains sequenced from a single sample in a study of neoadjuvant anti-PD-1 for oral cavity cancer. The repertoire was sequenced with immunoSEQ multiplex PCR; TCRdb's copy has only in-frame clones and lacks some. The table shows some 71,000 clones, with around four fifths occurring only once. Sequenced here: PBMCs, sampled before nivolumab (anti-PD-1) treatment. The source of these receptors is a person between 35 and 79 years old with oral cavity squamous cell carcinoma.

The V call is TRBV30, the J call TRBJ1-2; D remains ambiguous. The CDR3 totals 13 residues. Germline assignment: CDR1 GTSNPN and CDR2 SVGIG (reference sequence). Trimming took 2 bases from V and 8 from J, leaving 15 bases between them. The DNA of the CDR3 is TGTGCCTGGAGTTCTGGCCGGGGTTTGGGCTACACCTTC. Its protein is CAWSSGRGLGYTF.

The chain couples TRBV20-1 to TRBJ2-7; D call uncertain. The ends were cut back, 5 bases at V and 3 bases at J, with 8 bases in the middle. Germline loops: CDR1 DFQATT, CDR2 SNEGSKA (reference sequence). The CDR3 runs to 11 residues. DNA of the CDR3: TGCAGTGCTCGAATGAGCTACGAGCAGTACTTC. This codes for CSARMSYEQYF.

The chain carries TRBV5-1 and TRBJ2-1; 8 nucleotides match TRBD2. Germline V CDR1 and CDR2: SGHRS, YFSETQ. CDR3 length equals 14 residues. The ends lost 2 bases at V and 9 bases at J; junction bases unmatched: 7. DNA of the CDR3: TGCGCCAGCAGCTTTGGTAGCGGGACATCTGAGCAGTTCTTC. It translates to CASSFGSGTSEQFF.

The V and J genes are TRBV11-2 and TRBJ2-5, with D tentatively TRBD1 or TRBD2 (5 bases each). The CDR3 runs 16 residues. In germline, CDR1 is SGHAT, CDR2 FQNNGV. The germline V and J ends were trimmed by 5 bases and 1 base, with 17 bases remaining between them. CDR3 nucleotides: TGTGCCAGCAGCCCCGCCGTCTGGGGACCCCAAGAGACCCAGTACTTC. Amino acid sequence: CASSPAVWGPQETQYF.

V is TRBV5-6 and J is TRBJ2-5, with D perhaps given as TRBD1 or TRBD2 (5 bases each). The germline V gene encodes CDR1 SGHDT and CDR2 YYEEEE. Trimming cost V 5 bases and J 2 bases, with 10 bases left between them. CDR3 length equals 13 residues. The CDR3 region is CASRSGRQETQYF. CDR3 nucleotides: TGTGCCAGCAGGTCGGGGCGACAAGAGACCCAGTACTTC.

The chain joins TRBV6-1 to TRBJ2-5; 9 bases align to TRBD2. The CDR3 sequence is 15 residues long. Germline V CDR1 and CDR2: MNHNS, SASEGT. The junction had 6 bases not matched to a gene; V was cut back by 4 bases and J by 3 bases. The CDR3 here is CASSASGLAKETQYF. The CDR3 DNA follows: TGTGCCAGCAGTGCTTCAGGACTAGCGAAAGAGACCCAGTACTTC.

The J gene is TRBJ2-1, the V gene TRBV19; TRBD2 is a possible D gene (6 bases). Germline CDR1 is LNHDA and CDR2 is SQIVND (reference sequence). Trimming cost V 2 bases and J 7 bases, with 21 bases left between them. The CDR3 consists of 17 residues. The DNA for the CDR3 is TGTGCCAGTAGTATAATCTCCGGGAGTCGGGTGATGAATGAGCAGTTCTTC. Protein sequence: CASSIISGSRVMNEQFF.

The chain uses TRBV5-5 and TRBJ1-1, with 9 nucleotides matching TRBD1. Germline trimming cut 4 bases from V and 4 bases from J; bases unmatched to any gene: 5. CDR1 and CDR2 from the germline V gene are SGHKS and YYEKEE (reference sequence). The CDR3 extends over 14 amino acids. CDR3 nucleotides: TGTGCCAGCAGCCCCGGACAGGGGTCCACTGAAGCTTTCTTT. This encodes CASSPGQGSTEAFF.

The V and J genes are TRBV2 and TRBJ1-2; D is undetermined. From germline, CDR1 is SNHLY and CDR2 FYNNEI. This CDR3 is 11 amino acids long. V lost 6 bases and J 5 bases, leaving 7 bases between the germline ends. In nucleotides, the CDR3 is TGTGCCAGCAGGGGTATATATGGCTACACCTTC. Translating it yields CASRGIYGYTF.

J is TRBJ2-5 and V is TRBV28, with D perhaps matching TRBD2 (5 bases). Trimming took 2 bases from V and 6 from J, leaving 13 bases between them. This CDR3 has 14 amino acids. The germline gives CDR1 MDHEN, CDR2 SYDVKM. The CDR3 sequence: CASSLGGAEKTQYF. The CDR3 DNA reads TGTGCCAGCAGTTTAGGAGGAGCGGAAAAGACCCAGTACTTC.

The rearrangement links TRBV9 to TRBJ2-2; D remains unclear. V was shortened by 1 base and J by 8 bases, with 12 bases between the two germline ends. CDR1 and CDR2 from the germline V gene are SGDLS and YYNGEE. The CDR3 length is 14 residues. The chain's CDR3 is CASSVSSPWGELFF. CDR3 nucleotide sequence: TGTGCCAGCAGCGTATCCAGCCCCTGGGGGGAGCTGTTTTTT. Looking up the rest from reference TRBV9 and TRBJ2-2 gives the full variable domain: DSGVTQTPKHLITATGQRVTLRCSPRSGDLSVYWYQQSLDQGLQFLIQYYNGEERAKGNILERFSAQQFPDLHSELNLSSLELGDSALYFCASSVSSPWGELFFGEGSRLTVL.

As to this clone: The CDR3 does not close with the conserved phenylalanine or tryptophan, likely indicating a read error. The rearrangement uses TRBV6-6 and TRBJ1-6; D not resolved. V was cut by 5 bases and J by 5 bases, with 10 bases left in between. The CDR3 contains 14 residues. Germline-derived CDR1 and CDR2 are MNHNY and SVGAGI (reference sequence). The CDR3 DNA follows: TGTGCCAGCAGTCCCTACCCGGATAATTCACCCCTCCACCTT. Its translation: CASSPYPDNSPLHL.

The chain couples TRBV9 to TRBJ2-1; D assignment may be TRBD1 or TRBD2 (6 bases each). The CDR3 loop spans 16 amino acids. Germline loops: CDR1 SGDLS, CDR2 YYNGEE. Trimming removed 0 bases from V and 1 base from J, with 11 bases in between. For the CDR3, the DNA is TGTGCCAGCAGCGTAGGTGGGGGGCCTTCCTACAATGAGCAGTTCTTC. Amino acid sequence: CASSVGGGPSYNEQFF.

This chain joins TRBV12-1 and TRBJ1-3; TRBD1 is taken as the D call from the table, unchecked against the DNA. TRBV12-1 is a documented pseudogene. This CDR3 has 15 residues. CDR3 amino acids: CASSFRAGGGVTIYF. The CDR3 coding sequence is TGTGCCAGCAGCTTTAGGGCAGGGGGTGGTGTTACCATATATTTT.

This chain connects TRBV4-1 to TRBJ2-7, with TRBD2 matching over 9 bases. This CDR3 is built from 13 residues. V shed 6 bases, J shed 2 bases, and the junction held 2 bases outside the gene matches. Germline loops: CDR1 MGHRA, CDR2 YSYEKL. The CDR3: CASRGLAAYEQYF. DNA of the CDR3: TGCGCCAGCAGGGGACTAGCAGCCTACGAGCAGTACTTC.

The chain employs TRBV11-2 and TRBJ2-7; D call uncertain. Trimming took 3 bases from V and 2 from J, leaving 8 bases between them. Germline-derived CDR1 and CDR2 are SGHAT and FQNNGV. The CDR3 spans 13 residues. The CDR3, as DNA: TGTGCCAGCAGCTTTTTACAAACCTACGAGCAGTACTTC. Its translation is CASSFLQTYEQYF. The whole variable domain, remainder taken from reference TRBV11-2 and TRBJ2-7, is EAGVAQSPRYKIIEKRQSVAFWCNPISGHATLYWYQQILGQGPKLLIQFQNNGVVDDSQLPKDRFSAERLKGVDSTLKIQPAKLEDSAVYLCASSFLQTYEQYFGPGTRLTVT.

Only a few counts were recorded for this clone. This chain joins TRBV4-1 and TRBJ1-2; no definite D call. Looked up from germline, CDR1 is MGHRA and CDR2 is YSYEKL. The CDR3 contains 13 residues. Trimming stripped 1 base from V and 8 bases from J, with 11 bases between. CDR3 coding DNA: TGCGCCAGCAGCCAAGTGGGAGTCAGGGGCTACACCTTC. Encoded protein: CASSQVGVRGYTF.

This chain uses TRBV10-3 with TRBJ2-4; the D is unclear. CDR3 length: 17 residues. CDR1 is ENHRY and CDR2 is SYGVKD in the germline V gene. Trimming removed 0 bases from V and 0 bases from J, with 12 bases in between. CDR3 in DNA: TGTGCCATCAGTGAGTCGCAGCCACCCCTAGCCAAAAACATTCAGTACTTC. It is translated as CAISESQPPLAKNIQYF.

Remarks on this clone: A read error may produce the germline difference seen at one junction end. The V and J genes are TRBV2 and TRBJ2-7, with 14 positions matching TRBD2. Germline assignment: CDR1 SNHLY and CDR2 FYNNEI. The CDR3 has 17 amino acids. CDR3 region: CARSGTSGSPYSYEQYF. The CDR3 DNA reads TGTGCCAGAAGTGGGACTAGCGGGAGCCCCTACTCCTACGAGCAGTACTTC.

The chain recombines TRBV5-1 with TRBJ1-1; 7 bases fit TRBD1. The V and J ends lost 0 bases and 11 bases, in that order; junction bases with no gene match: 16. Germline V CDR1 and CDR2: SGHRS, YFSETQ. This CDR3 is built from 16 residues. CDR3 residues: CASSLEPQGTDGKAFF. CDR3 bases: TGCGCCAGCAGCTTGGAACCACAGGGGACCGATGGTAAGGCTTTCTTT.

This clone was observed a few times. The rearrangement uses TRBV30 and TRBJ2-7; possibly TRBD1 or TRBD2 for D (6 bases each). In germline, CDR1 is GTSNPN, CDR2 SVGIG (reference sequence). Trimming took off 0 bases at V and 3 bases at J, with 15 bases between the two ends. CDR3 length: 15 residues. In nucleotides, the CDR3 is TGTGCCTGGAGTGTGGGGGGCAGTCCTAACTACGAGCAGTACTTC. Its translation is CAWSVGGSPNYEQYF.

V usage is TRBV5-1 and J usage is TRBJ1-5; 9 bases are a match to TRBD1. Losses at the gene ends were 4 bases for V and 3 bases for J; bases not matched to a gene: 11. Germline loops: CDR1 SGHRS, CDR2 YFSETQ. The length of the CDR3 is 17 residues. CDR3 region: CASSPGPGQGDNQPQHF. The CDR3 DNA follows: TGCGCCAGCAGCCCCGGCCCGGGACAGGGTGACAATCAGCCCCAGCATTTT.

The chain employs TRBV7-3 and TRBJ2-3; D ambiguous. The germline gives CDR1 SGHTA, CDR2 FQGTGA. V lost 2 bases and J lost 4, with 7 bases in between. The CDR3 runs to 13 residues. The CDR3 sequence is CASSLSAADTQYF. The CDR3 bases are TGTGCCAGCAGCTTATCCGCAGCAGATACGCAGTATTTT.

The chain employs TRBV7-8 and TRBJ2-7; the D is unclear. Trimming stripped 1 base from V and 3 bases from J, with 13 bases between. The germline V gene encodes CDR1 SGHVS and CDR2 FQNEAQ. The CDR3 is made up of 15 amino acids. Written as DNA, the CDR3 is TGTGCCAGCAGCTTAGTGCTTTCGCCGGACTACGAGCAGTACTTC. Residues: CASSLVLSPDYEQYF.

V gene TRBV29-1 combines with J gene TRBJ2-1; TRBD1 is a possible D gene (7 bases). The CDR3 has 13 residues. In germline, CDR1 is SQVTM, CDR2 ANQGSEA. Trimming removed 7 bases at V and 4 bases at J, with 14 bases between. The CDR3, as DNA: TGCAGCGAATCAGGGGGGAGTTACAATGAGCAGTTCTTC. Translated, it gives CSESGGSYNEQFF.